One and the same sample provided the 8 T cell receptor beta chains below, sequenced in a study of blood T cell repertoires in COVID-19. TCRdb's table, derived via immunoSEQ multiplex PCR, lists solely in-frame clones and lacks some. The sample has 350,000 or so clones, approximately 88% seen once. Sequenced input: peripheral blood. Receptors originate from a woman aged 25 to 39 with COVID-19, enrolled during active disease.

This chain connects TRBV7-8 to TRBJ1-5; TRBD1 aligns across 8 bases. The germline gives CDR1 SGHVS, CDR2 FQNEAQ. V was pared by 0 bases and J by 2 bases, with 9 bases of the junction left unmatched. The CDR3 length is 18 residues. CDR3 protein: CASSLAWAGGAGNQPQHF. In DNA form, the CDR3 reads TGTGCCAGCAGCTTAGCGTGGGCAGGGGGCGCCGGCAATCAGCCCCAGCATTTT.

The rearrangement uses TRBV9 and TRBJ1-2; TRBD1 matches 8 bases. Germline V gene lookup returns CDR1 SGDLS and CDR2 YYNGEE. V was clipped by 3 bases and J by 7 bases; unmatched bases: 17. The CDR3 extends over 17 amino acids. The CDR3 loop reads CASSAGYLTGEVRGYTF. The CDR3 coding sequence is TGTGCCAGCAGCGCTGGATACTTGACAGGGGAGGTGCGTGGCTACACCTTC.

The chain recombines TRBV5-6 with TRBJ2-1, with D unclear. V lost 0 bases, J lost 10 bases, and 5 bases lay in between. CDR1 SGHDT and CDR2 YYEEEE come from the germline V gene. This CDR3 has 11 amino acids. CDR3 region: CASSLDREQFF. CDR3 sequence (DNA): TGTGCCAGCAGCTTGGACCGGGAGCAGTTCTTC.

V is TRBV7-6 and J is TRBJ2-3; 10 bases are shared with TRBD2. With 5 bases clipped from V and 0 bases from J, the junction kept 11 bases outside the gene matches. From germline, CDR1 is SGHVS and CDR2 FNYEAQ. This CDR3 region has 18 residues. The CDR3 nucleotides read TGTGCCAGCAGCCTCCTAGCGGGGGCCCCAACTAGCACAGATACGCAGTATTTT. This translates into CASSLLAGAPTSTDTQYF.

The chain combines TRBV21-1 with TRBJ2-7; TRBD2 is taken as the D call from the table, unchecked against the DNA. TRBV21-1 is annotated as a pseudogene. CDR3 length equals 17 residues. CDR3 sequence: CASSKPLSARLAGEQYV. CDR3 DNA: TGTGCCAGCAGCAAACCTCTCTCAGCCCGTCTGGCGGGCGAGCAGTACGTC.

The V gene is TRBV2, the J gene TRBJ1-5; no firm D call. Per the germline V gene, CDR1 is SNHLY and CDR2 is FYNNEI. The CDR3 sequence is 15 residues long. Trimming cost V 4 bases and J 5 bases, with 15 bases left between them. As DNA, the CDR3 is TGTGCCAGCAGTGTAGTTGCGGGAACCGATCAGCCCCAGCATTTT. Translation gives CASSVVAGTDQPQHF.

The chain links TRBV7-6 to TRBJ1-3, with D possibly matching TRBD1 (5 bases). The CDR3 is made up of 13 amino acids. Germline CDR1 and CDR2: SGHVS and FNYEAQ. V gave up 5 bases and J gave up 4 bases, with 9 bases separating them. The CDR3 sequence is CASSPDRGNTIYF. CDR3 nucleotide sequence: TGTGCCAGCAGCCCCGACAGAGGAAACACCATATATTTT.

This chain uses TRBV4-3 with TRBJ1-6; perhaps TRBD1 as D (6 bases). The V gene's germline CDR1 is LGHNA and CDR2 YSLEER. The CDR3 consists of 15 residues. Deletions cut 0 bases from V and 7 bases from J, with 10 bases between. DNA for the CDR3: TGCGCCAGCAGCCAAGACAGGGGAACGAATTCACCCCTCCACTTT. It translates to CASSQDRGTNSPLHF.